The clone carrying this T cell receptor beta chain was found once. These data belong to a study of control samples from healthy donors and cancer patients. Repertoires were generated with immunoSEQ multiplex PCR, while TCRdb's copy carries only in-frame clones and drops some. Among 150,000 to 200,000 clones listed, approximately 94% were seen once. The V end lost 0 bases, the J end lost 10 bases, and 13 bases lay between the germline ends. In germline, CDR1 is LNHNV, CDR2 YYDKDF (reference sequence). This CDR3 has 14 residues. The rearrangement joins TRBV15 to TRBJ2-1; D is perhaps TRBD2 (6 bases). The clonotype comes from a woman in her forties in good health. Sequencing input: blood. The DNA for the CDR3 is TGTGCCACCAGCAGAGACAAGGGGAGGTTCGAGCAGTTCTTC. This sequence encodes CATSRDKGRFEQFF.